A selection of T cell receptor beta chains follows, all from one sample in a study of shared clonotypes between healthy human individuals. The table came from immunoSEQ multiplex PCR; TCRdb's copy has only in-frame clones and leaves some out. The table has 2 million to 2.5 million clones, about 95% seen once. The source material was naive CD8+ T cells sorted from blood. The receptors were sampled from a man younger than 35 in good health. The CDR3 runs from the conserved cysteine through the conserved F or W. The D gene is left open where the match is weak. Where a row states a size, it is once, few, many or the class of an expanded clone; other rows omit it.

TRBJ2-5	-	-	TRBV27	CASSPMFQETQYF	TGTGCCAGCAGTCCCATGTTCCAAGAGACCCAGTACTTC
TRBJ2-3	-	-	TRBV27	CASSRGPTDTQYF	TGTGCCAGCAGTCGGGGCCCTACAGATACGCAGTATTTT
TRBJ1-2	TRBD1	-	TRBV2	CASSERQDREDYGYTF	TGTGCCAGCAGTGAACGGCAGGACAGGGAAGACTATGGCTACACCTTC
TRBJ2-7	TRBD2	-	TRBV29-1	CSVGLAGVDGYEQYF	TGCAGCGTTGGGCTAGCGGGGGTTGATGGCTACGAGCAGTACTTC
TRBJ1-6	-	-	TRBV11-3	CASSRPPPWGMYRLNSPLHF	TGTGCCAGCAGCCGACCCCCCCCGTGGGGAATGTATCGGCTAAATTCACCCCTCCACTTT
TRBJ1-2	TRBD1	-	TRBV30	CAWSEQGALNGYTF	TGTGCCTGGAGCGAGCAGGGGGCTTTGAATGGCTACACCTTC
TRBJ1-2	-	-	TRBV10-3	CAISEHGWGRDGYGYTF	TGTGCCATCAGTGAGCATGGATGGGGTAGGGATGGCTATGGCTACACCTTC
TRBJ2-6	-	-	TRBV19	CASSIDWVRSGANVLTF	TGTGCCAGTAGTATAGATTGGGTACGCTCTGGGGCCAACGTCCTGACTTTC
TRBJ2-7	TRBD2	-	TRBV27	CASSPTGGISYEQYF	TGTGCCAGCAGTCCTACGGGGGGGATCTCCTACGAGCAGTACTTC
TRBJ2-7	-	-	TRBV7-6	CASSLAQTGDEQYF	TGTGCCAGCAGCTTAGCGCAGACTGGGGACGAGCAGTACTTC
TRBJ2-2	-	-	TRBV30	CAWNLGGGELFF	TGTGCCTGGAATCTCGGCGGGGGGGAGCTGTTTTTT
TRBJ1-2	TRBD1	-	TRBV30	CAWSVDRANYGYTF	TGTGCCTGGAGTGTAGACAGGGCTAACTATGGCTACACCTTC
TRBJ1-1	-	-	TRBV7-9	CASSSEGSIYRAFF	TGTGCCAGCAGCTCGGAAGGGTCGATATACAGAGCTTTCTTT
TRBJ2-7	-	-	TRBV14	CASSLYRSSYEQYF	TGTGCCAGCAGCCTATACCGGTCATCCTACGAGCAGTACTTC
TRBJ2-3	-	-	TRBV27	CASSLTGTSTDTQYF	TGTGCCAGCAGCTTAACGGGGACTAGCACAGATACGCAGTATTTT
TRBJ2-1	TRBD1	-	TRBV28	CASRAGTGGGNEQFF	TGTGCCAGCAGAGCCGGGACAGGGGGCGGGAATGAGCAGTTCTTC
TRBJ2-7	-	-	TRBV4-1	CASSQVGASYEQYF	TGCGCCAGCAGCCAAGTTGGGGCCTCCTACGAGCAGTACTTC
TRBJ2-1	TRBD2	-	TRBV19	CASHIAGGNNEQFF	TGTGCCAGCCATATAGCGGGAGGAAACAATGAGCAGTTCTTC
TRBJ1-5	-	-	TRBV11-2	CASSFGGEGNQPQHF	TGTGCCAGCAGCTTCGGAGGGGAGGGCAATCAGCCCCAGCATTTT
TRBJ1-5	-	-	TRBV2	CASSEGVTLGPQHF	TGTGCCAGCAGTGAAGGGGTCACCTTAGGGCCCCAGCATTTT
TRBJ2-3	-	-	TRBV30	CAWSALQGNTQYF	TGTGCCTGGAGTGCCCTCCAGGGGAATACGCAGTATTTT
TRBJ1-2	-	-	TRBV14	CASSPFSNYGYTF	TGTGCCAGCAGCCCTTTCTCGAACTATGGCTACACCTTC
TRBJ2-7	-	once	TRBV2	CASSGPFRDYEQYF	TGTGCCAGCAGTGGGCCTTTCCGGGATTACGAGCAGTACTTC
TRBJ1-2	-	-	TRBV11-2	CASSGTGEGYTF	TGTGCCAGCAGCGGTACAGGTGAAGGCTACACCTTC
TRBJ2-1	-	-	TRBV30	CAWSGGGSSYEQFF	TGTGCCTGGAGTGGTGGGGGGTCTAGTTATGAGCAGTTCTTC
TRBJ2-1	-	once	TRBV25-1	CATSQINEQFF	TGTGCCACCTCACAGATTAATGAGCAGTTCTTC
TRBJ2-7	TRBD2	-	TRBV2	CASSNGLAGDYEQYF	TGTGCCAGCAGTAACGGACTAGCGGGGGACTACGAGCAGTACTTC
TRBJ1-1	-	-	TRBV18	CASSPTNTEAFF	TGTGCCAGCTCACCAACGAACACTGAAGCTTTCTTT
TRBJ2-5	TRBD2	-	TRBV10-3	CAISGLSGTQETQYF	TGTGCCATCAGTGGGCTTAGCGGGACCCAAGAGACCCAGTACTTC
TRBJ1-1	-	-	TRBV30	CAWSEGGNGAFF	TGTGCCTGGAGTGAAGGAGGGAACGGAGCTTTCTTT
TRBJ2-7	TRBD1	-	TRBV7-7	CASSLGPGGEFHEQYF	TGTGCTAGCAGCTTAGGGCCAGGGGGCGAATTCCACGAGCAGTACTTC
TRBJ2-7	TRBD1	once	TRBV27	CASSGTGGEQYF	TGTGCTTCCTCCGGGACAGGGGGGGAGCAGTACTTC
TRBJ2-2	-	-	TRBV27	CASSSAPNTGELFF	TGTGCCAGCAGTTCCGCACCGAACACCGGGGAGCTGTTTTTT
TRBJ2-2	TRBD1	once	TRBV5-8	CASSAGTGSGTGELFF	TGTGCCAGCAGCGCCGGGACAGGGTCAGGCACCGGGGAGCTGTTTTTT
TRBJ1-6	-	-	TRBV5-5	CASSSLGAGSYNSPLHF	TGTGCCAGCAGCTCCCTAGGGGCAGGATCGTATAATTCACCCCTCCACTTT
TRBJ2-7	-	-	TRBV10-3	CATDNRDQAYEQYF	TGTGCCACCGATAACCGGGACCAAGCCTACGAGCAGTACTTC
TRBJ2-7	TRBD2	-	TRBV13	CASSSTGLAGPELYF	TGTGCCAGCAGTTCTACCGGACTAGCGGGGCCTGAGCTGTACTTC
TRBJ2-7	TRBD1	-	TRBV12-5	CASGLVGQGAYEQYF	TGTGCTAGTGGTTTGGTTGGTCAGGGGGCGTACGAGCAGTACTTC
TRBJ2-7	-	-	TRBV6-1	CASSPTSSEQYF	TGTGCCAGCAGCCCCACTAGTAGCGAGCAGTACTTC
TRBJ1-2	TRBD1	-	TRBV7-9	CASSLANRGTGGDYGYTF	TGTGCCAGCAGCTTAGCAAACCGTGGGACAGGGGGCGACTATGGCTACACCTTC
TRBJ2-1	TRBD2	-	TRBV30	CAWSVLAGAHNEQFF	TGTGCCTGGAGTGTCTTGGCGGGAGCCCACAATGAGCAGTTCTTC
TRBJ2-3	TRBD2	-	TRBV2	CASSSLAGASTDTQYF	TGTGCCAGCAGTTCCCTAGCGGGGGCTAGCACAGATACGCAGTATTTT
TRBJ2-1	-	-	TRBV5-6	CASSGGKGADEQFF	TGTGCCAGCAGCGGCGGGAAGGGGGCCGATGAGCAGTTCTTC
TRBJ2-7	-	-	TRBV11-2	CASRDTGALGFYEQYF	TGTGCCAGCCGGGACACAGGAGCTTTAGGTTTCTACGAGCAGTACTTC
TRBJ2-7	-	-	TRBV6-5	CASSYVGRGDEQYF	TGTGCCAGCAGTTACGTGGGCAGGGGAGACGAGCAGTACTTC
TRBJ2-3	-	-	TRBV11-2	CASSLGGSYTDTQYF	TGTGCCAGCAGCCTGGGGGGATCGTACACAGATACGCAGTATTTT
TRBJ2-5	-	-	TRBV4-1	CASSPRLGAGETQYF	TGCGCCAGCAGCCCCAGGCTAGGGGCTGGGGAGACCCAGTACTTC
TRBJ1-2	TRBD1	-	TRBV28	CASSTSRDRANYGYTF	TGTGCCAGCAGTACGTCCCGGGACAGAGCAAACTATGGCTACACCTTC